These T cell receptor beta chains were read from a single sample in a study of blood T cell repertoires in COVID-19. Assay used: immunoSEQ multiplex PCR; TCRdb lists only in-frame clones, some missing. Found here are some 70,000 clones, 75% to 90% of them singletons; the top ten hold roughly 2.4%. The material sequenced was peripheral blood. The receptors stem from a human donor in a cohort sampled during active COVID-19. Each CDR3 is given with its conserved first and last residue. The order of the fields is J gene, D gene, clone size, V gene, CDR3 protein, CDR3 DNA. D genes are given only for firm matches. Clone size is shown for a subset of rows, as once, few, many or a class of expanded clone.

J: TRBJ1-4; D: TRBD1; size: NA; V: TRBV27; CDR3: CASRAQSPGQGGKLFF; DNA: TGTGCCAGCAGGGCCCAATCTCCGGGACAGGGAGGAAAACTGTTTTTT
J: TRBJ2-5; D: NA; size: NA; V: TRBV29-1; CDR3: CSVHMLQETQYF; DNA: TGCAGCGTTCACATGTTGCAAGAGACCCAGTACTTC
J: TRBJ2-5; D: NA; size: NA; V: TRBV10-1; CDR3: CASFGEGEETQYF; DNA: TGCGCCAGTTTCGGGGAGGGGGAAGAGACCCAGTACTTC
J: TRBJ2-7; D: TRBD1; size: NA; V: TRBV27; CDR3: CASSSNTGGYEQYF; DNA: TGTGCCAGCAGTTCCAATACAGGGGGCTACGAGCAGTACTTC
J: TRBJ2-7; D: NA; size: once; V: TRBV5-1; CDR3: CASSALGESGYEQYF; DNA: TGCGCCAGCAGCGCCCTAGGGGAATCGGGCTACGAGCAGTACTTC
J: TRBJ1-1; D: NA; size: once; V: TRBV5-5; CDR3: CASSLVILNTEAFF; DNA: TGTGCCAGCAGCTTGGTCATCCTGAACACTGAAGCTTTCTTT
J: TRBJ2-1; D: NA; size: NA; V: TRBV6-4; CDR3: CASATGSYNEQFF; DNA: TGTGCCAGCGCAACAGGGTCCTACAATGAGCAGTTCTTC
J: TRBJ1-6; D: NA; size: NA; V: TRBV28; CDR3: CASSRREYNSPLHF; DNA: TGTGCCAGCAGTAGGAGGGAATATAATTCACCCCTCCACTTT
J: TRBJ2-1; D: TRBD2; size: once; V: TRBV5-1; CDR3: CASSLTSGGFYNEQFF; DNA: TGCGCCAGCAGCTTGACTAGCGGGGGGTTCTACAATGAGCAGTTCTTC
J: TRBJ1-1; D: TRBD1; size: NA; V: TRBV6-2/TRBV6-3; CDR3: CASSRRHDRGNEAFF; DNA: TGTGCCAGCAGCCGGCGCCATGACAGGGGAAATGAAGCTTTCTTT
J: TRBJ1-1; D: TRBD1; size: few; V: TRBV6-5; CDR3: CVATGIMNTEAFF; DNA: TGTGTCGCGACAGGGATAATGAACACTGAAGCTTTCTTT
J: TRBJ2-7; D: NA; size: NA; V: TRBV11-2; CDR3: CASGRWGDEQYF; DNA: TGTGCCAGTGGGAGATGGGGGGACGAGCAGTACTTC
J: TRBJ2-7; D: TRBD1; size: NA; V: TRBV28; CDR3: CASSFYRPGTGSYEQYF; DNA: TGTGCCAGCAGTTTCTATCGTCCCGGGACAGGGAGCTACGAGCAGTACTTC
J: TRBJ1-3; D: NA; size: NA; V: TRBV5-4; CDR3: CASSLDLSGNTIYF; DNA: TGTGCCAGCAGCTTGGATCTCTCTGGAAACACCATATATTTT
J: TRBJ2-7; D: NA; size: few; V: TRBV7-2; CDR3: CASSLGLGQLHF; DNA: TGTGCCAGCAGCTTGGGTCTAGGACAACTCCACTTC
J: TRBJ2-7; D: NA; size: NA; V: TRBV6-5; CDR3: CASSYQRGSYEQYF; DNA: TGTGCCAGCAGTTACCAAAGGGGGTCCTACGAGCAGTACTTC
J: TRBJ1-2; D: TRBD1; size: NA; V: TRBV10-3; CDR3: CAISETIPGQAPMGYTF; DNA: TGTGCCATCAGTGAGACAATTCCGGGACAGGCCCCCATGGGCTACACCTTC
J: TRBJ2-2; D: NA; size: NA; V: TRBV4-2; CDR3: CASSLPGGTGELFF; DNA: TGTGCCAGCAGTCTTCCCGGGGGCACCGGGGAGCTGTTTTTT
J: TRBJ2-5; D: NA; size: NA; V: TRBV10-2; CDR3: CASSDRLNGETQYF; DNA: TGCGCCAGCAGTGACAGACTGAACGGAGAGACCCAGTACTTC
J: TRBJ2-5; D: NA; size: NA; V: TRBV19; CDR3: CATRVRGPRTGTQYF; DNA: TGTGCGACCCGGGTCAGGGGCCCACGGACGGGGACCCAGTACTTC
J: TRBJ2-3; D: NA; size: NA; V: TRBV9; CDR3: CASSAGLPGDTQYF; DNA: TGTGCCAGCAGTGCAGGACTCCCGGGGGATACGCAGTATTTT
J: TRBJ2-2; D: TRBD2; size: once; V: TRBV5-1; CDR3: CASSLIVQRGNTGELFF; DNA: TGCGCCAGCAGCTTGATCGTCCAGCGGGGTAACACCGGGGAGCTGTTTTTT
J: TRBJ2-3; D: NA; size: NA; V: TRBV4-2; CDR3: CASSQGSAFASPYTDTQYF; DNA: TGTGCCAGCAGCCAAGGTTCGGCTTTTGCTAGCCCGTACACAGATACGCAGTATTTT